These 12 T cell receptor beta chains share one sample of origin, sequenced in a study of cytomegalovirus exposure and HLA in healthy donors. PCR involved 60 Vbeta and 13 Jbeta primers. Libraries were prepared by immunoSEQ multiplex PCR; TCRdb keeps only in-frame clonotypes and omits some of them. The data show some 130,000 clones, with about three quarters seen just once and 0.85% to 1.3% held by the top ten. The sequenced sample was PBMCs. These receptors all come from a human donor in good health.

The chain has TRBV2 and TRBJ2-2; weak D call: TRBD2 (6 bases). This CDR3 has 14 residues. Germline-derived CDR1 and CDR2 are SNHLY and FYNNEI. Between the trimmed V and J ends, which lost 8 bases and 2 bases, there was a span of 12 bases. The CDR3 is CASLPGLNTGELFF. The CDR3 nucleotides are TGTGCCAGCCTCCCGGGACTCAACACCGGGGAGCTGTTTTTT.

The DNA of the CDR3 is TGCGCCAGCAGCTTGGGATCAGGGCCCAATCAGCCCCAGCATTTT. Translated, it gives CASSLGSGPNQPQHF. The chain has TRBV5-1 and TRBJ1-5; TRBD1 might be the D (5 bases). The V gene's germline CDR1 is SGHRS and CDR2 YFSETQ. The CDR3 runs to 15 residues. V gave up 0 bases and J gave up 3 bases, with 10 bases separating them.

This chain joins TRBV4-2 and TRBJ1-4; D is possibly TRBD1 (5 bases). From germline, CDR1 is LGHNA and CDR2 YNFKEQ. There are 15 residues in the CDR3. The ends were cut back, 4 bases at V and 2 bases at J, with 11 bases in the middle. The DNA of the CDR3 is TGTGCCAGCAGCCTCGGGGGGAGTACTAATGAAAAACTGTTTTTT. Its translation is CASSLGGSTNEKLFF.

The chain is built from TRBV6-5 and TRBJ2-7, with D maybe TRBD2 (5 bases). The V gene's germline CDR1 is MNHEY and CDR2 SVGAGI. Trimming stripped 1 base from V and 3 bases from J, with 7 bases between. CDR3 length equals 13 residues. CDR3 nucleotides: TGTGCCAGCAGTTACTTCGGAGGCTACGAGCAGTACTTC. This translates into CASSYFGGYEQYF.

About this clone itself: One end of the junction varies from germline; a read error may be responsible. This chain links TRBV5-1 with TRBJ2-7, with TRBD1 matching over 10 bases. Germline CDR1 SGHRS, CDR2 YFSETQ. The CDR3 extends over 12 amino acids. The CDR3 sequence: CASRQGAGERYF. CDR3 nucleotide sequence: TGCGCCAGTAGACAGGGGGCGGGAGAGCGGTACTTC.

The rearrangement uses TRBV7-2 and TRBJ1-2; 7 positions match TRBD1. The CDR3 length is 12 residues. With 5 bases clipped from V and 8 bases from J, the junction kept 5 bases outside the gene matches. CDR1 SGHTA and CDR2 FQGNSA come from the germline V gene. The CDR3 sequence: CASSPHRGGYTF. CDR3 nucleotides: TGTGCCAGCAGCCCCCACAGGGGAGGCTACACCTTC.

The rearrangement joins TRBV5-8 to TRBJ2-3; maybe TRBD2 (7 bases). V was cut by 4 bases and J by 0 bases, with 15 bases left in between. Per germline, CDR1 SGHTS and CDR2 YDEGEE. The CDR3 is made up of 16 amino acids. The CDR3 protein is CASSRGDTLSTDTQYF. In DNA form, the CDR3 reads TGTGCCAGCAGCCGGGGGGACACCCTTAGCACAGATACGCAGTATTTT.

This clone was found a few times. The V call is TRBV18, the J call TRBJ2-7; 11 nucleotides line up with TRBD1. The germline CDR1 and CDR2 sequences are KGHSH and LQKENI. This CDR3 comprises 15 residues. The trim removed 6 bases at V and 4 bases at J, leaving 8 bases unmatched. The CDR3 loop reads CASSRGQGAVYEQYF. DNA for the CDR3: TGTGCCAGCTCCCGAGGACAGGGGGCGGTATACGAGCAGTACTTC.

This chain uses TRBV19 with TRBJ1-6, with no clear D. Trimming pared 3 bases from V and 6 bases from J, leaving 9 bases between. This CDR3 has 14 residues. From germline, CDR1 is LNHDA and CDR2 SQIVND (reference sequence). The CDR3 protein is CASSIEGLNSPLHF. The CDR3 nucleotides are TGTGCCAGTAGTATTGAGGGTCTTAATTCACCCCTCCACTTT.

J is TRBJ1-1 and V is TRBV28; D gene uncertain. Germline CDR1 MDHEN, CDR2 SYDVKM. The CDR3 has 13 residues. Deletions cut 10 bases from V and 1 base from J, with 13 bases between. The CDR3 reads CAILRGGNTEAFF. For the CDR3, the DNA is TGTGCCATACTCCGGGGTGGGAACACTGAAGCTTTCTTT.

The V and J genes are TRBV19 and TRBJ1-4; 8 nucleotides align to TRBD1. Per the germline V gene, CDR1 is LNHDA and CDR2 is SQIVND (reference sequence). CDR3 length: 15 amino acids. The ends lost 5 bases at V and 4 bases at J; junction bases unmatched: 6. The CDR3 here is CASSPRQGINEKLFF. CDR3 in DNA: TGTGCCAGTAGTCCCCGACAGGGGATTAATGAAAAACTGTTTTTT.

The chain uses TRBV10-3 and TRBJ2-7; D not resolved. Trimming took off 5 bases at V and 0 bases at J, with 11 bases between the two ends. The CDR3 is made up of 14 amino acids. Germline loops: CDR1 ENHRY, CDR2 SYGVKD. The CDR3 region has the DNA TGTGCCATCAGTTATGGAGAAAGCTCCTACGAGCAGTACTTC. Amino acids: CAISYGESSYEQYF.